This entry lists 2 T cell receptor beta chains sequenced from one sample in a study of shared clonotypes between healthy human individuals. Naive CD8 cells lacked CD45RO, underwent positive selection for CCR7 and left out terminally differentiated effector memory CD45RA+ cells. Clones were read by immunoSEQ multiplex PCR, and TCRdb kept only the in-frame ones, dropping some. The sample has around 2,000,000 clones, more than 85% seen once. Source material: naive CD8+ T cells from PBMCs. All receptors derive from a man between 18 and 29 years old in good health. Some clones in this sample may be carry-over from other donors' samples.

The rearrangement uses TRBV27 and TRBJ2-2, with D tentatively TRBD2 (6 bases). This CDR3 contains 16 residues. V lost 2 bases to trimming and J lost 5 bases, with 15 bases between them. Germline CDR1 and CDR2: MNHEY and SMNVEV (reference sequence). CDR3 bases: TGTGCCAGCAGTTTAGACACGGGAGCCTCTACCGGGGAGCTGTTTTTT. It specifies CASSLDTGASTGELFF.

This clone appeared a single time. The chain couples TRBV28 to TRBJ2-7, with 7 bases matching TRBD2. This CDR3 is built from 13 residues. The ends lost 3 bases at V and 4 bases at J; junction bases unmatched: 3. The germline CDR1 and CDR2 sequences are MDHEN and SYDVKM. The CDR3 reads CASSLGLTYEQYF. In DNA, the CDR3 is TGTGCCAGCAGTTTGGGACTAACTTACGAGCAGTACTTC.